This T cell receptor beta chain was captured by sequencing in a study of T-cell memory formation after mild COVID-19. Study information: Largely, TCR clusters stayed within a single donor. Findings and limits, study-wide: Contracting clones from day 15 to 85 had balanced CD4/CD8; later expanders favoured CD4+.

From 5'RACE with constant-segment primers came TCR alpha and TCR beta cDNA libraries that carried sample barcodes and UMIs. TCRdb used MiXCR to reprocess the 5' RACE reads, holding one entry per CDR3 protein. The table lists about 470,000 distinct CDR3 sequences, roughly 18% of them singletons, with roughly an eighth in the top ten. This clonotype has a handful of counts. Its specificity is not known. This receptor was taken from an adult woman who had mild COVID-19 (a few samples of this study predate the infection). Cell type and time point are not known. Material for sequencing was PBMCs or a T cell subset sorted from them (not recorded which).

Here the CDR3 DNA reads TGTGCCAGCAGTGAACCGGTCCGGGACAGGGGGTACGAGCAGTACTTC. This sequence encodes CASSEPVRDRGYEQYF. The J gene is TRBJ2-7, the V gene TRBV6-1, with 11 bases that match TRBD1. CDR1 MNHNS and CDR2 SASEGT come from the germline V gene. The V gene end was trimmed by 2 bases and the J gene end by 4 bases; junction bases not matched to a gene: 7. This CDR3 region has 16 residues.